A single sample gave rise to the 23 T cell receptor beta chains below, sequenced in a study of vaccination and CD4 T cells after COVID-19. The antigens these receptors bind are not known. Treatment defined: approximately nine-day PBMC culture with coronavirus spike peptide pools or control peptides (ViraFEST assay). The assay that was used to sequence DNA from cultured CD4+ T cells was the Oncomine TCR Beta short-read assay. TCRdb re-called the PCR reads with MiXCR, one entry per CDR3 protein. This sample carries some 8,600 distinct CDR3 sequences, about three quarters of them seen once, and the ten largest clones take around 30%. Input material: CD4+ T cells from blood, cultured in vitro. All receptors come from a human donor who had recovered from COVID-19.

The chain recombines TRBV20-1 with TRBJ2-5; D is perhaps TRBD2 (6 bases). Between the trimmed V and J ends, which lost 6 bases and 4 bases, there was a span of 18 bases. The CDR3 is 14 residues long. Germline CDR1 and CDR2: DFQATT and SNEGSKA (reference sequence). This chain's CDR3 is CSAVGETSSETQYF. The CDR3 bases are TGCAGTGCCGTGGGTGAGACTAGTTCAGAGACCCAGTACTTC.

The genes are TRBV7-8 and TRBJ1-2; 8 bases are a match to TRBD1. CDR1 is SGHVS, CDR2 FQNEAQ, per germline. With 6 bases clipped from V and 1 base from J, the junction kept 4 bases outside the gene matches. The CDR3 has 14 residues. As DNA, the CDR3 is TGTGCCAGCAGTTTGGACAGGGTTAACTATGGCTACACCTTC. Translating it yields CASSLDRVNYGYTF.

The CDR3 DNA reads as TGCAGTGCTAGCCCCGGAGGGCGGGCGAGCTCCTACAATGAGCAGTTCTTC. It is translated as CSASPGGRASSYNEQFF. This chain links TRBV20-1 with TRBJ2-1; D might be TRBD2 (6 bases). V lost 3 bases and J lost 0, with 18 bases in between. The CDR3 contains 17 residues. CDR1 DFQATT and CDR2 SNEGSKA come from the germline V gene (reference sequence).

The chain links TRBV7-2 to TRBJ2-5, with D possibly being TRBD2 (7 bases). The V end was cut by 3 bases, the J end by 5 bases, with 16 bases between. Germline loops: CDR1 SGHTA, CDR2 FQGNSA. The CDR3 consists of 15 residues. CDR3 sequence reads: CASSFRGGVGETQYF. The DNA of the CDR3 is TGTGCCAGCAGCTTTAGGGGGGGGGTCGGTGAGACCCAGTACTTC.

The chain combines TRBV20-1 with TRBJ1-5; D unresolved. The CDR3 has 12 amino acids. Looked up from germline, CDR1 is DFQATT and CDR2 is SNEGSKA (reference sequence). Trimming shortened V by 5 bases and J by 4 bases, and 9 bases separated the two germline ends. CDR3 nucleotide sequence: TGCAGTGCTGGTAGAAGAAATCAGCCCCAGCATTTT. Its translation is CSAGRRNQPQHF.

This chain connects TRBV28 to TRBJ2-1, with 8 nucleotides matching TRBD2. Germline lookup yields CDR1 MDHEN and CDR2 SYDVKM. This CDR3 region has 17 residues. After removal of 2 bases from V and 3 bases from J, the junction contained 9 bases not matched to a gene. This CDR3 is CASSLVFSAGGYNEQFF. CDR3 bases: TGTGCCAGCAGTTTAGTCTTCTCGGCGGGGGGCTACAATGAGCAGTTCTTC.

The genes are TRBV7-3 and TRBJ2-3; 12 nucleotides agree with TRBD2. CDR1 SGHTA and CDR2 FQGTGA come from the germline V gene. V lost 5 bases, J lost 4 bases, and 13 bases stayed unmatched. The CDR3 runs 18 residues. This CDR3 is CASSPMPLTSGRSDTQYF. CDR3 nucleotides: TGTGCCAGCAGCCCCATGCCCCTGACTAGCGGGAGATCAGATACGCAGTATTTT. The full variable domain, its missing parts supplied by reference TRBV7-3 and TRBJ2-3, is GAGVSQTPSNKVTEKGKYVELRCDPISGHTALYWYRQSLGQGPEFLIYFQGTGAADDSGLPNDRFFAVRPEGSVSTLKIQRTERGDSAVYLCASSPMPLTSGRSDTQYFGPGTRLTVL.

The chain employs TRBV25-1 and TRBJ1-1; D possibly corresponds to TRBD1 (5 bases). V was shortened by 1 base and J by 1 base, with 10 bases between the two germline ends. Germline V gene sequence: CDR1 MGHDK, CDR2 SYGVNS. This CDR3 has 15 amino acids. The CDR3 DNA is TGTGCCAGCAGTGAATGGGGGGGATCGAACACTGAAGCTTTCTTT. This sequence encodes CASSEWGGSNTEAFF.

This clonotype was observed a handful of times. This chain connects TRBV6-1 to TRBJ1-2, with D hard to call. Trimming took 5 bases from V and 7 from J, leaving 17 bases between them. The CDR3 is 14 amino acids. Germline V gene sequence: CDR1 MNHNS, CDR2 SASEGT. The CDR3 here is CASSSDASRFGYTF. The CDR3 region has the DNA TGTGCCAGCAGTAGTGACGCCTCCCGATTTGGCTACACCTTC.

The chain employs TRBV10-3 and TRBJ2-2; TRBD1 aligns across 10 bases. Unmatched junction bases numbered 4, after V lost 3 bases and J lost 0 bases. The CDR3 extends over 17 amino acids. Germline lookup yields CDR1 ENHRY and CDR2 SYGVKD. CDR3 nucleotide sequence: TGTGCCATCAGTGACTTTGGGACAGGGGCGAACACCGGGGAGCTGTTTTTT. This sequence encodes CAISDFGTGANTGELFF.

The CDR3 is CASSQASSSYEQYF. CDR3 nucleotides: TGTGCCAGTAGTCAAGCCTCGAGCTCCTACGAGCAGTACTTC. V and J are TRBV19 and TRBJ2-7; D gene unclear. The CDR3 loop spans 14 amino acids. Germline lookup yields CDR1 LNHDA and CDR2 SQIVND (reference sequence). Deletions cut 5 bases from V and 0 bases from J, with 11 bases between.

The rearrangement joins TRBV3-1 to TRBJ1-5; the D is unclear. The CDR3 length is 14 residues. Germline loops: CDR1 LGHDT, CDR2 YNNKEL (reference sequence). V lost 4 bases and J 4 bases, leaving 11 bases between the germline ends. CDR3 protein: CASSPGSSNQPQHF. CDR3 in DNA: TGTGCCAGCAGCCCCGGGTCCTCGAATCAGCCCCAGCATTTT.

The chain employs TRBV6-2 or TRBV6-3 and TRBJ1-1; D is possibly TRBD1 (6 bases). The CDR3 is 13 residues long. V dropped 8 bases and J dropped 4 bases, with 14 bases sitting between them. The germline V gene encodes CDR1 MNHEY and CDR2 SVGEGT. CDR3 region: CASGGRVGTEAFF. CDR3 coding DNA: TGTGCCAGCGGGGGCCGCGTTGGCACTGAAGCTTTCTTT.

V is TRBV7-2 and J is TRBJ1-1; tentatively, D is TRBD1 (6 bases). Trimming removed 7 bases at V and 4 bases at J, with 19 bases between. The CDR3 is 15 amino acids. Germline lookup yields CDR1 SGHTA and CDR2 FQGNSA. The CDR3 DNA follows: TGTGCCAGCAAGGGGGGCGGGGTAATAAGCACTGAAGCTTTCTTT. Amino acid sequence: CASKGGGVISTEAFF.

The gene calls are TRBV20-1 and TRBJ1-1; D is unclear. Germline V gene data show CDR1 as DFQATT and CDR2 as SNEGSKA (reference sequence). The CDR3 consists of 11 residues. Trimming stripped 3 bases from V and 8 bases from J, with 10 bases between. The CDR3 is CSASPAQEAFF. The CDR3 nucleotides are TGCAGTGCTAGTCCTGCGCAGGAAGCTTTCTTT.

The chain joins TRBV20-1 to TRBJ1-1; TRBD1 aligns across 7 bases. Trimming cost V 5 bases and J 1 base; bases outside gene matches: 7. The CDR3 is 14 amino acids. In germline, CDR1 is DFQATT, CDR2 SNEGSKA (reference sequence). The chain's CDR3 is CSARSRDRNTEAFF. The CDR3 DNA sequence: TGCAGTGCTCGGTCCCGGGACAGGAACACTGAAGCTTTCTTT.

This chain links TRBV11-3 with TRBJ2-5, with a possible D match to TRBD2 (6 bases). Germline CDR1 is SGHNT and CDR2 is YENEEA. The CDR3 consists of 15 residues. Trimming stripped 5 bases from V and 2 bases from J, with 15 bases between. CDR3 amino acids: CASSTRDWEQETQYF. CDR3 sequence (DNA): TGTGCCAGCAGCACTCGGGACTGGGAACAAGAGACCCAGTACTTC. The variable domain in full, completed from reference TRBV11-3 and TRBJ2-5, reads EAGVVQSPRYKIIEKKQPVAFWCNPISGHNTLYWYLQNLGQGPELLIRYENEEAVDDSQLPKDRFSAERLKGVDSTLKIQPAELGDSAVYLCASSTRDWEQETQYFGPGTRLLVL.

J is TRBJ1-6 and V is TRBV2, with D perhaps matching TRBD1 (5 bases). Germline values: CDR1 SNHLY, CDR2 FYNNEI. V shed 3 bases and J shed 7 bases, with 13 bases lying between them. This CDR3 spans 15 amino acids. The CDR3 region is CASSDREGRNSPLHF. Here the CDR3 DNA reads TGTGCCAGCAGTGACAGGGAGGGTCGGAATTCACCCCTCCACTTT.

V gene TRBV12-3 or TRBV12-4 combines with J gene TRBJ1-2; 12 bases are shared with TRBD1. V shed 2 bases and J 6 bases; nucleotides not matched to a gene: 10. The CDR3 length is 17 residues. As DNA, the CDR3 is TGTGCCAGCAGTTTATTGCTGGGGACAGGGGGCAGAAATGGCTACACCTTC. Its translation: CASSLLLGTGGRNGYTF.

The CDR3 bases are TGCAGTGCTAGGGCAGGGGGGACAGATACGCAGTATTTT. Its translation is CSARAGGTDTQYF. V is TRBV20-1 and J is TRBJ2-3; possible D gene TRBD1, 7 bases. V dropped 3 bases and J dropped 3 bases, with 10 bases sitting between them. The germline CDR1 and CDR2 sequences are DFQATT and SNEGSKA (reference sequence). CDR3 length: 13 residues.

This chain joins TRBV20-1 and TRBJ2-5; D ambiguous. The length of the CDR3 is 15 residues. V gave up 0 bases and J gave up 2 bases, with 13 bases separating them. Germline V CDR1 and CDR2: DFQATT, SNEGSKA (reference sequence). The CDR3 sequence: CSARDVKNIQETQYF. The DNA of the CDR3 is TGCAGTGCTAGAGATGTAAAGAATATACAAGAGACCCAGTACTTC.

CDR3 residues: CASSSRGGSYEQYF. The CDR3 DNA reads TGTGCCAGCAGCTCAAGAGGGGGGAGCTACGAGCAGTACTTC. The chain uses TRBV9 and TRBJ2-7; either TRBD1 or TRBD2 may supply D (6 bases each). This CDR3 contains 14 residues. The germline gives CDR1 SGDLS, CDR2 YYNGEE. The V end was cut by 4 bases, the J end by 3 bases, with 14 bases between.

The J gene is TRBJ2-5, the V gene TRBV20-1; D is unclear. V lost 0 bases to trimming and J lost 0 bases, with 5 bases between them. This CDR3 region has 13 residues. Germline V gives CDR1 DFQATT, CDR2 SNEGSKA (reference sequence). CDR3 protein: CSARDPNQETQYF. As DNA, the CDR3 is TGCAGTGCTAGAGACCCTAACCAAGAGACCCAGTACTTC.